This T cell receptor beta chain was profiled in a study of cytomegalovirus exposure and HLA in healthy donors (dated by TCRdb to the late 2010s). Broadly, across the study: An earlier analysis of several hundred of the donors reported 250 to 300 Gb of sequence data and around 120 million unique TCR beta sequences from 190 million or so T cells. About 300 gigabases of sequencing data and roughly 90 million unique TCR sequences were included in an early release covering around 600 HLA-typed donors. Of the roughly 400 genotyped donors, 81% fell in the genetic ancestry cluster associated with self-reported Caucasian donors. The study aimed to test whether cataloging public T cell receptors could reveal signatures of past pathogen exposure. The study used immunosequencing to profile the T cell repertoires of more than 650 subjects and linked those repertoires to cytomegalovirus serostatus. A separate validation cohort of approximately 120 different subjects was used in addition to the approximately 700-subject first cohort. The study combined high-throughput TCR immunosequencing, statistical association of individual TCRs with disease status, and machine learning to predict cytomegalovirus infection status. A later analysis re-analyzed previously published TCR beta repertoires from roughly 600 donors and added high-resolution HLA genotyping to study TCR occurrence patterns. Rather than drawing on any new phenotypic data, the later analysis identified candidate immune exposures from TCR beta sequences and the way those sequences occurred across donors. In an earlier analysis of about 590 of the donors, high-throughput TCR beta sequencing was used to judge whether each TCR beta V gene segment behaved as functional or pseudogenic. Alongside the repertoire data, information on donor age, sex, ethnicity and CMV serostatus was compiled. A later genetic analysis used genome-wide SNP genotypes for about 60% of the roughly 700 donors, treating that subset as a discovery cohort. Every discovery cohort repertoire had been produced on one sequencing platform. Class I and class II HLA loci were covered by the typing at four-digit resolution. The number of donors typed differed by locus, with roughly 629-640 for A, B, C, DRB1 and DQB1, over 500 for DQA1, 606 for DPA1, and 400 to 490 for DPB1. Because of strong linkage in the cohort, a handful of DR-DQ haplotypes were treated as single units for association and clustering. Among under 450 genotyped donors of the cohort, an average of around 240,000 unique TCR beta nucleotide sequences were sequenced per donor, roughly 20% of them non-productive. Overall study results and their limits: According to a later analysis, most CMV-associated TCR beta chains appeared to be HLA-restricted, and the HLA associations seemed to be driven largely by CMV exposure. A later genetic analysis reported fewer N-insertions in productive TCRs among donors in an Asian-associated ancestry cluster than the roughly 700-donor mean. Strong co-occurrence of HLA alleles, especially DR and DQ, made assigning TCR associations to individual alleles difficult. A later analysis found that TCR association rates varied across HLA loci, with DRB1 alleles showing the most associated TCRs and HLA-C alleles the fewest. The only immune exposure information available for the cohort was CMV serostatus. Some IMGT-functional V segments, including TRBV6-2 and TRBV6-3, could not be told apart with the 87-base-pair reads, so those segments were excluded. A later analysis reported that several top co-occurrence clusters appeared linked to parvovirus B19, influenza, CMV and Epstein-Barr virus. Specific HLA alleles were associated with 15,000 to 20,000 TCR beta sequences at a false discovery rate of 0.05 in a later analysis. In this cohort, only TCR beta chains were sequenced, and detectable features were limited by the absence of alpha or paired-chain data. A further reported finding was that TCR beta sequences accurately predicted the HLA-A and HLA-B alleles for most subjects in the first cohort. Sequencing depth was assumed to be roughly uniform across donors in the presence/absence analyses, though that assumption may not hold. Linkage disequilibrium might explain the correlated functional status among segregating V segments, but an unknown experimental factor could not be excluded. A few of the identified cytomegalovirus-associated TCR beta chains were confirmed in vitro to be specific for cytomegalovirus antigens. Broadly in line with IMGT annotations, most TCR beta V segments showed up in productive rearrangements about 87% or about 30% of the time in an earlier analysis of several hundred of the donors. The authors suggested that the approach could potentially be generalized to other disease states and immunological phenotypes. A cluster of highly shared sequence variants was judged likely to represent a technical artifact of the sequencing pipeline. Because HLA typing was unavailable for some donors at each locus, only the typed subset was used in association tests. Most TCR sequences were observed very rarely across donors, whereas some public TCRs were present in many individuals. The classifier was reported to diagnose cytomegalovirus status with high specificity and sensitivity in both the original cohort and the validation cohort. The study listed over 150 TCR beta chains as associated with cytomegalovirus. An association between a missense DCLRE1C variant and V-gene and J-gene trimming of TCR beta chains was found in a later genetic analysis and replicated in an independent cohort. In a later analysis, HLA-associated TCR beta chains were found to be more clonally expanded and to have lower generation probabilities than equally common non-associated chains. The earlier analysis of some 540 of the donors excluded approximately 17 rarely observed V segments, including chromosome 9 orphons, because counts were too low.

In total, approximately 610 healthy bone marrow donors made up the cohort. All cohort members were sampled while nominally healthy, although unrecorded immune exposures were likely present. The donor tested CMV seronegative and was one of the 352 seronegative cohort members. A peripheral blood sample was collected from each donor, and TCR beta sequencing was performed on peripheral blood mononuclear cells. The Qiagen DNeasy Blood Extraction Kit was used to extract genomic DNA from the blood cell samples. Library construction relied on the immunoSEQ multiplex PCR assay. For the multiplex PCR, a mixture combining 60 forward primers for TCR Vbeta segments and 13 reverse primers for TCR Jbeta segments was used. A multiplex PCR assay on genomic DNA amplified the CDR3 region of rearranged TCR beta genes. On the Illumina HiSeq System, the amplified TCR beta libraries were sequenced as 87-base-pair reads. Regarding the original processing steps: Across the 670 or so repertoires, a later analysis counted roughly 77 million unique TCR beta chains, 9.5 million to 12 million of which were shared by at least two donors. To remove PCR and sequencing errors, raw reads were error-corrected and collapsed into unique sequences using a nearest-neighbor algorithm that merged closely related sequences. To assign V, D and J gene segments, CDR3 sequences were aligned to IMGT reference sequences. For a sequence to be retained, a match of at least six nucleotides to both a V gene segment and a J gene segment was required. Rearrangements were called productive when the CDR3 lacked stop codons and stayed in frame with V and J; all others were non-productive. Following IMGT convention, CDR3 was defined as the stretch from the second conserved V-encoded cysteine to the conserved J-encoded phenylalanine. The earlier analysis of about 570 of the donors excluded any sequence lacking an unambiguous match to a single V gene segment. An earlier analysis of around 600 of the donors classified V segments as functional when productive rearrangements were above 56.7% and as segregating when the standard deviation between donors was above 5%. A statistical classification framework was developed to diagnose cytomegalovirus status using the catalog of TCR beta chain sequences. V and J gene assignment, in a later analysis, came from comparing TCR nucleotide sequences with IMGT/GENE-DB human TR gene sequences. A later analysis assigned CDR3 sequences and most-parsimonious VDJ recombination scenarios with the TCRdist pipeline. A later analysis defined each TCR beta chain by its CDR3 amino acid sequence plus V-gene family, and excluded reads lacking a unique V-gene family. To address suspected cross-contamination and a sequencing artifact, a later analysis removed around 600 highly shared, low-generation-probability nucleotide sequences. In a later analysis, a clonal expansion index was calculated for each public chain from normalized within-repertoire ranks of inferred template counts. In a later analysis, generation probabilities were computed with a VDJ recombination model fitted to out-of-frame rearrangements, and the resulting probabilities were checked against IGoR. A later analysis scored TCR-TCR, TCR-HLA and TCR-CMV co-occurrence with hypergeometric tests, applying a repertoire-size bias correction to TCR pairs. To estimate false discovery rates, a later analysis permuted the HLA or CMV assignments 20 times. A later analysis grouped co-occurring TCRs with DBSCAN, adding TCRdist sequence similarity when clustering within HLA-allele-positive subsets. Repertoires with fewer than 30,000 or more than 120,000 public chains, plus five repertoires with anomalous nucleotide sharing, were excluded from co-occurrence clustering. This is the immuneACCESS table as TCRdb keeps it, with only in-frame sequences that have V and J called. A part of the clones is gone; compared with another copy, unresolved V genes explain less than half, and the rest is unexplained. V, J and clone size reflect that table, while D and trimming were determined from the DNA. The sample data list under 200,000 clones, and around 82% of these were observed just once. The ten most abundant clones make up around 2.5% of the sample.

With regard to this clone: Its antigen specificity is not known. Base quality data are lacking; no much larger clone is found one base away.

Germline trimming: 2 bases from V, 6 bases from J; junction bases outside gene matches: 10. The CDR3 has 15 amino acids, counting the end cysteine and phenylalanine. Kept here is only the CDR3 DNA, which spans 45 bases and is read in frame from base 1. CDR1 and CDR2, per the germline V gene, are SGDLS and YYNGEE. The material sequenced was PBMCs. This clonotype was sampled from a man aged 60 to 69 in good health and CMV-seronegative. The V gene is TRBV9 and the J gene is TRBJ1-2; 7 middle bases align to TRBD1. CDR3 loop: CASSVGQRVIDGYTF. The nucleotides read TGTGCCAGCAGCGTGGGACAGCGGGTTATCGATGGCTACACCTTC.